Described below is a single T cell receptor (beta chain) sequence and its context. Its antigen remains unidentified. This CDR3 spans 13 amino acids. In germline, CDR1 is MDHEN, CDR2 SYDVKM. Losses at the gene ends were 3 bases for V and 4 bases for J; bases not matched to a gene: 3. These data are taken from a study of cytomegalovirus exposure and HLA in healthy donors. Notes on the study in general: TCR beta sequences numbering under 20,000 were associated with HLA alleles at 0.05 false discovery rate in a later analysis. Among donors in an Asian-associated ancestry cluster, a later analysis reportedly found fewer N-insertions than the roughly 610-donor mean. The sole available immune exposure information was CMV serostatus.

In the PCR, 60 Vbeta and 13 Jbeta primers were used. Data came from immunoSEQ multiplex PCR; TCRdb stores just in-frame clones and leaves some out. In the table there are some 120,000 clones, around 86% of which are singletons. Sequencing was performed on PBMCs. The chain is built from TRBV28 and TRBJ2-7, with TRBD2 matching 7 bases. This TCR was sampled from a woman aged 25 to 39 in good health and CMV-seronegative. The CDR3 sequence is CASSFMGGYEQYF. For the CDR3, the DNA is TGTGCCAGCAGTTTTATGGGGGGGTACGAGCAGTACTTC. The full variable domain, in which reference TRBV28 and TRBJ2-7 provide the parts outside the CDR3, is DVKVTQSSRYLVKRTGEKVFLECVQDMDHENMFWYRQDPGLGLRLIYFSYDVKMKEKGDIPEGYSVSREKKERFSLILESASTNQTSMYLCASSFMGGYEQYFGPGTRLTVT.